This T cell receptor (beta chain) derives from a study of PD-1 blockade in classical Hodgkin lymphoma. Study results and limitations: The CD4+ diversity rise by C4D1 was clearest in complete responders. Patients with an early start, nivolumab under 1 year after ASCT, were excluded.

Germline trimming cut 1 base from V and 4 bases from J; bases unmatched to any gene: 11. The CDR3 spans 18 residues. Germline loops: CDR1 WNHNN, CDR2 SYGVQD (reference sequence). Produced via immunoSEQ multiplex PCR; TCRdb's table is partial and in-frame only. Of 20,000 to 25,000 clones in the sample, about 80% were seen once. As for this clone: Its antigen is unknown.

Time point of the sample: cycle 4 day 1 (C4D1), after 6 weeks of nivolumab. There was relapse after autologous stem cell transplantation in every patient, and there was variation in brentuximab vedotin exposure. This material consisted of peripheral blood mononuclear cells (PBMCs), taken before the fourth cycle of nivolumab. This chain links TRBV10-1 with TRBJ2-2; 8 nucleotides line up with TRBD1. The sequence was obtained from a human donor with classical Hodgkin lymphoma. DNA for the CDR3: TGCGCCAGCAGTGAGTTTTTAGGACAGGGCGGTTTCACCGGGGAGCTGTTTTTT. This translates into CASSEFLGQGGFTGELFF.